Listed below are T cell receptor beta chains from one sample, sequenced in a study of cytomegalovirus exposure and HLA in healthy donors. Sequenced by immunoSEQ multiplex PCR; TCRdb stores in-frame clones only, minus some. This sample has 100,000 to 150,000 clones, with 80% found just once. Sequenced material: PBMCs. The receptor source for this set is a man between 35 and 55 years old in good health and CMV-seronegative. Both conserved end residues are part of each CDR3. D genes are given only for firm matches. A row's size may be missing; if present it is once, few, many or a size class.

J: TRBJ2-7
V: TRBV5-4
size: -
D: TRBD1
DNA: TGTGCCAGCAGCGTGGACAGGGGGCAGTACGAGCAGTACTTC
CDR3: CASSVDRGQYEQYF

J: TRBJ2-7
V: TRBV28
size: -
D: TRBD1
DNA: TGTGCCAGCAGTCCGGACAGGGGACTGTACGAGCAGTACTTC
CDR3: CASSPDRGLYEQYF

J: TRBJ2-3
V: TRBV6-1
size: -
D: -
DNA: TGTGCCACCGTTCCGGGACACTCCACAGATACGCAGTATTTT
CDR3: CATVPGHSTDTQYF

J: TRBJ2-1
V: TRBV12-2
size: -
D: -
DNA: TGTGCAAGTCGCTTAGCGTCCATGACTAGCGGGCCTTACAATGAGCAGTTCTTC
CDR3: CASRLASMTSGPYNEQFF

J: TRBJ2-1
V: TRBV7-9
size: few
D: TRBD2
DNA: TGTGCCAGCAGCCCCCCCGGGACTAGTATCAATGAGCAGTTCTTC
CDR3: CASSPPGTSINEQFF

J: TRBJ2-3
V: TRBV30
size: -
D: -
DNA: TGTGCCTGGAGTAGTACAGGCTCAAGCACAGATACGCAGTATTTT
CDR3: CAWSSTGSSTDTQYF

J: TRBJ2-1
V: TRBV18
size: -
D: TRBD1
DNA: TGTGCCAGCTCACCAAGACAGGGGGCGAATGAGCAGTTCTTC
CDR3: CASSPRQGANEQFF

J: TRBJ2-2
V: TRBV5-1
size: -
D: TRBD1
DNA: TGCGCCAGCAGCGTGACCCCGGGACAGGTGAACACCGGGGAGCTGTTTTTT
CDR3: CASSVTPGQVNTGELFF

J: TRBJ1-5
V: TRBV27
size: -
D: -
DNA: TGTGCCAGCAGCCCCGGACGCCACGGGGGCAATCAGCCCCAGCATTTT
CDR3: CASSPGRHGGNQPQHF

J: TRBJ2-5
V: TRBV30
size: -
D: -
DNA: TGTGCCTGGAGTGTCAGATTACAAGAGACCCAGTACTTC
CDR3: CAWSVRLQETQYF

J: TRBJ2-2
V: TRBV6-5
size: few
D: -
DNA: TGTGCCAGCAGGCAAGCTCTGAACACCGGGGAGCTGTTTTTT
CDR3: CASRQALNTGELFF

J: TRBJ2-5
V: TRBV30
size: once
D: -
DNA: TGTGCCTGGAGTGGAGGTCTTCAGGAGACCCAGTACTTC
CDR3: CAWSGGLQETQYF

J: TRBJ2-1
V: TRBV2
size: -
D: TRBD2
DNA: TGTGCCAGCAGCCACGAGCGGGACTCATCCTACAATGAGCAGTTCTTC
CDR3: CASSHERDSSYNEQFF

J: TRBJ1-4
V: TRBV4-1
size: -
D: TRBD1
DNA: TGCGCCAGCAGCCAAGTGAGACAGGGGAGTAATGAAAAACTGTTTTTT
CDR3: CASSQVRQGSNEKLFF

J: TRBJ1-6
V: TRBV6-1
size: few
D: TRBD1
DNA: TGTGCCAGCACACGAGAGGGGACAGGGGCCACACCCCTCCACTTT
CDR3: CASTREGTGATPLHF

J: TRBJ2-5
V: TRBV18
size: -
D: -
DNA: TGTGCCAGCTCACCACCTTCGGGACAACAAGAGACCCAGTACTTC
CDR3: CASSPPSGQQETQYF

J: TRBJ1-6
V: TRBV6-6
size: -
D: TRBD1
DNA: TGTGCCAGCAGTTACTCGACAGGGGGCGAAGGTTCACCCCTCCACTTT
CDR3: CASSYSTGGEGSPLHF

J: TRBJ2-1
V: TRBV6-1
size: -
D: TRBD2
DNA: TGTGCCAGTCTAGCCGGGACTAAGATTGGTGAGCAGTTCTTC
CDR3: CASLAGTKIGEQFF

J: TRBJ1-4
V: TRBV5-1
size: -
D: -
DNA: TGCGCCAGCAGAGCGGAGGGTGAAAAACTGTTTTTT
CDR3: CASRAEGEKLFF

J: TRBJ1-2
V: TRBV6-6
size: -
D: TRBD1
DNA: TGTGCCAGCAGTCAGACAGGGGGCGGAGCTAACTATGGCTACACCTTC
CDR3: CASSQTGGGANYGYTF

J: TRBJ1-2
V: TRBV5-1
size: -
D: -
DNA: TGCGCCAGCAGCGGCGCCCAGGGGAACTATGGCTACACCTTC
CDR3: CASSGAQGNYGYTF

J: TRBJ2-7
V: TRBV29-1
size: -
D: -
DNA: TGCAGCGTTGCCAGGGGGGAACCCTACGAGCAGTACTTC
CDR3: CSVARGEPYEQYF

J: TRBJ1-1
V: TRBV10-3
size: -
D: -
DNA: TGTGCCATCACAGGGGACATGAACACTGAAGCTTTCTTT
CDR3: CAITGDMNTEAFF

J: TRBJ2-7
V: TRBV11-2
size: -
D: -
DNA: TGTGCCAGCAGCTTAGACAGGGAGGTAGGATACGAGCAGTACTTC
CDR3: CASSLDREVGYEQYF

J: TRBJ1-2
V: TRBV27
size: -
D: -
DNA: TGTGCCAGCAGCCCACAGGGTGGCTATGGCTACACCTTC
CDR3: CASSPQGGYGYTF

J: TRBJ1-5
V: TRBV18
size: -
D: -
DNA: TGTGCCAGCTCAGAAATCCAGGGCTCCAATCAGCCCCAGCATTTT
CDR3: CASSEIQGSNQPQHF

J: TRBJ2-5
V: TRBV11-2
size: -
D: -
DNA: TGTGCCAGCAGCTTAGAACCAGGCCGCCAAGAGACCCAGTACTTC
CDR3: CASSLEPGRQETQYF

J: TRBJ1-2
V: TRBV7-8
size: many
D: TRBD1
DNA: TGTGCCAGCACCATAGGGGGAGGACAGGGCTATGGCTACACCTTC
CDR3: CASTIGGGQGYGYTF

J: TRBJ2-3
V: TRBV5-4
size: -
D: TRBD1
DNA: TGTGCCGGGTCTCCGGGACAGGGACTCACAGATACGCAGTATTTT
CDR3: CAGSPGQGLTDTQYF

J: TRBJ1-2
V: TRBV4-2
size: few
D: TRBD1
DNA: TGTGCCAGCAGCCAAGTGGGACAGGGCTATGGCTACACCTTC
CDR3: CASSQVGQGYGYTF

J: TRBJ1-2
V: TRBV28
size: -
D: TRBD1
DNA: TGTGCCAGCAGTTCCACAGGGGGCCTTTATGGCTACACCTTC
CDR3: CASSSTGGLYGYTF

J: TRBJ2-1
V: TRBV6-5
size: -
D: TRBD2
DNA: TGTGCCAGCAGTTTTTCGGGGGGGAGTCTCCATGAGCAGTTCTTC
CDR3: CASSFSGGSLHEQFF

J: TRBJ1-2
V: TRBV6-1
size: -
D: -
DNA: TGTGCCAGCACTCAGGGGCAGACTAACTATGGCTACACCTTC
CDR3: CASTQGQTNYGYTF

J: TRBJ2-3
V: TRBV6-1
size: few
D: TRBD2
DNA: TGTGCCAGCAGTGAAGGTACTAGCGGGAGTGATACGCAGTATTTT
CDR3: CASSEGTSGSDTQYF

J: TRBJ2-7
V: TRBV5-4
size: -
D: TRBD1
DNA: TGTGCCAGCAGCTTGGGGCAGGGGGAAACCTACGAGCAGTACTTC
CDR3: CASSLGQGETYEQYF

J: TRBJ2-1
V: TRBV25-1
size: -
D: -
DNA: TGTGCCAGCAGAGGTGTAGAGGGCGCCTACAATGAGCAGTTCTTC
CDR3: CASRGVEGAYNEQFF

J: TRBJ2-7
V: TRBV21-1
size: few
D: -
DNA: TGTGCCAGCAGCAAAGTTGGGAGCTCCTACGAGCAGTACTTC
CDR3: CASSKVGSSYEQYF

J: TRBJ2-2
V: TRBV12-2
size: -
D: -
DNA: TGTGCAAGTCGCCGCAGAACAGGGTCAGGAGCCGGGGAGCTGTTTTTT
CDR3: CASRRRTGSGAGELFF

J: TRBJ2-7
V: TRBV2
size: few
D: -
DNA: TGTGCCAGCAGTGACCTCGGACAGTCCTACGAGCAGTACTTC
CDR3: CASSDLGQSYEQYF

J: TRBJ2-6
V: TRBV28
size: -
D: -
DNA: TGTGCCAGCAGAGCAGGGGTTGGGGCCAACGTCCTGACTTTC
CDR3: CASRAGVGANVLTF

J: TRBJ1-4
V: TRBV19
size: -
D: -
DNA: TGTGCCAGTAGTATTAGTCTGACAACTAATGAAAAACTGTTTTTT
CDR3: CASSISLTTNEKLFF

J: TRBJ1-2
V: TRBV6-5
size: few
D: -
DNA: TGTGCCTCCCAGGGGAACTATGGCTACACCTTC
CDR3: CASQGNYGYTF

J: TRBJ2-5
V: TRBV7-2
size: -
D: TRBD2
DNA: TGTGCCAGCAGCTTAGAAGCGGGGGGGCTCCAAGAGACCCAGTACTTC
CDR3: CASSLEAGGLQETQYF

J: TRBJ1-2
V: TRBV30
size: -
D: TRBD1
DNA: TGTGCCTGGAGGGACAGGGGAAGGTATGGCTACACCTTC
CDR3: CAWRDRGRYGYTF

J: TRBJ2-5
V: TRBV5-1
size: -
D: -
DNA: TGCGCCAGCAGCTTGGGACGTGGGAGCGGGGAGACCCAGTACTTC
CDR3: CASSLGRGSGETQYF

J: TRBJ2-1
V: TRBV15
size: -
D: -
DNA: TGTGCCACCAGCAGCCCGGGGGCGGGGGACAACAATGAGCAGTTCTTC
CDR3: CATSSPGAGDNNEQFF

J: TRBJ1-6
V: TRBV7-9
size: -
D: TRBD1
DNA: TGTGCCAGCAGCTTAAAGGCAGGTGAGGGGGCCGGGGCACCCCTCCACTTT
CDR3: CASSLKAGEGAGAPLHF

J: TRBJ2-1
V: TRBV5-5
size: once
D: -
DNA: TGTGCCAGCAGCTTGGATGAGAGCTCCTACAATGAGCAGTTCTTC
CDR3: CASSLDESSYNEQFF

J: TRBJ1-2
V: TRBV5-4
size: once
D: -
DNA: TGTGCCAGCAGCCAGGGGACTAACTATGGCTACACCTTC
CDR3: CASSQGTNYGYTF

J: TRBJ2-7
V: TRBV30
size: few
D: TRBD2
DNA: TGTGCCTGGGCCGGGGGGAACCACGAGCAGTACTTC
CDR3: CAWAGGNHEQYF

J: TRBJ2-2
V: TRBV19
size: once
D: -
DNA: TGTGCCAGTACCCAACGGGGGTCCACCGGGGAGCTGTTTTTT
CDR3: CASTQRGSTGELFF

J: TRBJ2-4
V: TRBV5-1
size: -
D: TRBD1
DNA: TGCGCCAGCAGCCTTGATCCCGGACAGGGGGGCGAGTACTTC
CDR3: CASSLDPGQGGEYF